This TCR beta chain was observed in a study of blood T cells in healthy people across ages. V lost 5 bases, J lost 0 bases, and 14 bases lay in between. This CDR3 is 14 amino acids long. Looked up from germline, CDR1 is DFQATT and CDR2 is SNEGSKA (reference sequence). Per sample, extraction of total RNA gave at least 6 micrograms in every case. For the second PCR, which ran for about 7 to 11 cycles, a sample-barcoded 5' primer and a J-beta primer mix were used. TCRdb fed the 5' RACE reads into MiXCR, producing one record per CDR3 protein. The sample holds hundreds of thousands of distinct CDR3 sequences, approximately 44% seen once.

Sequenced: blood. The chain links TRBV20-1 to TRBJ2-7; possible D gene TRBD1, 5 bases. The TCR comes from a man between 60 and 70 years old in good health. This chain's CDR3 is CSAENQDTSYEQYF. The CDR3 DNA reads as TGCAGTGCTGAAAACCAGGACACCTCCTACGAGCAGTACTTC.